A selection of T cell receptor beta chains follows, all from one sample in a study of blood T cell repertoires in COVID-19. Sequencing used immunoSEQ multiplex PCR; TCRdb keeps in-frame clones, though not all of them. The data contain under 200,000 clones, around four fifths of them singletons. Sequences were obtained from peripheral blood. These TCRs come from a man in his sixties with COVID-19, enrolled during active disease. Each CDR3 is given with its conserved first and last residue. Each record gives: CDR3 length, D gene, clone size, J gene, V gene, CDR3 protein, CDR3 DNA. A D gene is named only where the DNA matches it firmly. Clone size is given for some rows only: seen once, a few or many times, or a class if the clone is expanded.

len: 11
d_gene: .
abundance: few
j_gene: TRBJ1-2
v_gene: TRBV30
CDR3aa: CAWSLGYGYTF
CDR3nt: TGTGCCTGGAGTCTCGGGTATGGCTACACCTTC

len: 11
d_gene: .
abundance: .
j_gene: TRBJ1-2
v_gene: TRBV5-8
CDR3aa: CASSLRGGYTF
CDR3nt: TGTGCCAGCAGTTTAAGGGGTGGCTACACCTTC

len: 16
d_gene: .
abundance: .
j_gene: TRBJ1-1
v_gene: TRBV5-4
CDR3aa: CASSLEGGRRNTEAFF
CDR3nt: TGTGCCAGCAGCTTGGAGGGGGGGCGGCGGAACACTGAAGCTTTCTTT

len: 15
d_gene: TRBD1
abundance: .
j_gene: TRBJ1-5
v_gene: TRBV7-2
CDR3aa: CASSHTTGSIQPQHF
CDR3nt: TGTGCCAGCAGCCATACGACAGGGTCAATTCAGCCCCAGCATTTT

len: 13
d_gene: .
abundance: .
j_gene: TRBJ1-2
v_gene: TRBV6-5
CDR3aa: CASSYGGFGGYTF
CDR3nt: TGTGCCAGCAGTTACGGGGGGTTCGGAGGCTACACCTTC

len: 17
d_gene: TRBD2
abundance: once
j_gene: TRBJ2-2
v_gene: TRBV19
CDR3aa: CASSPPGLARNTGELFF
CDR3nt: TGTGCCAGTAGCCCGCCGGGACTAGCGAGGAACACCGGGGAGCTGTTTTTT

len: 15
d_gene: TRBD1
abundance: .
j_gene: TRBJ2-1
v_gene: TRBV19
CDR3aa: CASSDGTVSYNEQFF
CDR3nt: TGTGCCAGTAGTGACGGGACAGTCTCCTACAATGAGCAGTTCTTC

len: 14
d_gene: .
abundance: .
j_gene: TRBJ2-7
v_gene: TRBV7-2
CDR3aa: CASSLALSNGEQYF
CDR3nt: TGTGCCAGCAGCTTAGCGCTGAGTAATGGCGAGCAGTACTTC

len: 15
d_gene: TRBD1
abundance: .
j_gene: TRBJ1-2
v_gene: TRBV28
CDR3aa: CASSPGTGDGYGYTF
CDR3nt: TGTGCCAGCAGTCCCGGGACAGGGGACGGCTATGGCTACACCTTC

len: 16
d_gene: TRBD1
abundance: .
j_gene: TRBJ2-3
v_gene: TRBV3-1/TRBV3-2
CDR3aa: CASSQNRGIGTDTQYF
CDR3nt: TGTGCCAGCAGCCAAAACAGGGGGATCGGCACAGATACGCAGTATTTT

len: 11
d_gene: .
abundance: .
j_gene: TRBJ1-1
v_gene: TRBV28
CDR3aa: CASSRNTEAFF
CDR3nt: TGTGCCAGCAGCAGGAACACTGAAGCTTTCTTT

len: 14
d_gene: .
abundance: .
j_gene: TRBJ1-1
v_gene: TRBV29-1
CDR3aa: CSAALDNLNTEAFF
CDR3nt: TGCAGCGCGGCCCTGGACAACCTGAACACTGAAGCTTTCTTT

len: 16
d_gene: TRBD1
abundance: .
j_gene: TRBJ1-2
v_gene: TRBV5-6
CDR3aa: CASSGISLGGDYGYTF
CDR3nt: TGTGCCAGCAGCGGAATCTCTTTAGGGGGCGACTATGGCTACACCTTC

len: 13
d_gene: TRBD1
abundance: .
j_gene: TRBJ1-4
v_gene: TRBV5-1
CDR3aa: CASSLTGGEKLFF
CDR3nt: TGCGCCAGCAGCTTGACAGGGGGAGAAAAACTGTTTTTT

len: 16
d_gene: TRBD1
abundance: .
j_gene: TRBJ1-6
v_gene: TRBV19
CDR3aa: CASSIFPGQALSPLHF
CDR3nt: TGTGCCAGTAGTATATTCCCCGGACAGGCGCTATCACCCCTCCACTTT

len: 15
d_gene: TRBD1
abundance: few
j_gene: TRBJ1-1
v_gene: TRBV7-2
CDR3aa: CASSLAGTGGTEAFF
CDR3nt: TGTGCCAGCAGCTTAGCGGGGACAGGGGGCACTGAAGCTTTCTTT

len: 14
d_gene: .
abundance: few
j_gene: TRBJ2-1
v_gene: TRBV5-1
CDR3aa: CASSGGITYNEQFF
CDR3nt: TGCGCCAGCAGCGGGGGGATAACCTACAATGAGCAGTTCTTC

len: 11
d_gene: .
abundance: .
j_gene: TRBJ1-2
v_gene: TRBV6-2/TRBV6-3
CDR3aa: CASSFGWGYTF
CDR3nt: TGTGCCAGCAGTTTCGGGTGGGGCTACACCTTC

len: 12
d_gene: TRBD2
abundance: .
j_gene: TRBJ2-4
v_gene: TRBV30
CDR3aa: CASGLVMNIQYF
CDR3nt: TGTGCCTCGGGACTAGTGATGAACATTCAGTACTTC

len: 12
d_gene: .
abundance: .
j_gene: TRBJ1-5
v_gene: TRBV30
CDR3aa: CAWSDRHQPQHF
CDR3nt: TGTGCCTGGAGTGACAGACATCAGCCCCAGCATTTT

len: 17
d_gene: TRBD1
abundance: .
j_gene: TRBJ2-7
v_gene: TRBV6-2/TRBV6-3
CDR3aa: CASSSTPPRDRVHEQYF
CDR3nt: TGTGCCAGCAGCTCTACCCCCCCCCGGGACAGGGTACACGAGCAGTACTTC

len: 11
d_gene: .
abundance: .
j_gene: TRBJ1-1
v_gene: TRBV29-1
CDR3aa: CSAKGLGWAFF
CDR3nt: TGCAGCGCTAAAGGACTGGGTTGGGCTTTCTTT

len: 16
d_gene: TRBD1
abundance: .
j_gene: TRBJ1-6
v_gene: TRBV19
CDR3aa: CASSVPTGSSNSPLHF
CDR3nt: TGTGCCAGTAGTGTACCGACAGGGAGTAGTAATTCACCCCTCCACTTT

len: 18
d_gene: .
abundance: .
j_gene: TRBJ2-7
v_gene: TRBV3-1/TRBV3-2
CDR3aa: CASSPLRGGKARGYEQYF
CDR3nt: TGTGCCAGCAGCCCGCTGAGGGGCGGGAAGGCTAGAGGGTACGAGCAGTACTTC

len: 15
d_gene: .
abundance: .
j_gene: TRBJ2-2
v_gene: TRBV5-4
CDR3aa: CASSLPGYSTGELFF
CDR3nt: TGTGCCAGCAGCTTGCCCGGGTACTCCACCGGGGAGCTGTTTTTT

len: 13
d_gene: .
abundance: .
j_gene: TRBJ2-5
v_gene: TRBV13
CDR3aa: CASTQGLRETQYF
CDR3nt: TGTGCCAGCACCCAGGGCCTCCGGGAGACCCAGTACTTC

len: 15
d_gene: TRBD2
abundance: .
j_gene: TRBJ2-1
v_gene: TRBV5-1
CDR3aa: CASSLTSGRFDEQFF
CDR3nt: TGCGCCAGCAGCTTAACTAGCGGGAGATTTGATGAGCAGTTCTTC

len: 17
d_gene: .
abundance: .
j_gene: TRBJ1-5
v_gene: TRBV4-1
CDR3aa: CASSQEGQVMSNQPQHF
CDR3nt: TGCGCCAGCAGCCAAGAGGGACAAGTCATGAGCAATCAGCCCCAGCATTTT

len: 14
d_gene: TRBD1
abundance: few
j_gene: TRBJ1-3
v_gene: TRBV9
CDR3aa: CASSGTGSGNTIYF
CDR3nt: TGTGCCAGCAGCGGGACAGGGTCTGGAAACACCATATATTTT

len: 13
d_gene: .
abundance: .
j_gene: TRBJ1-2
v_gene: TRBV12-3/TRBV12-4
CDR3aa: CASSLAWRHGYTF
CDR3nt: TGTGCCAGCAGTTTAGCTTGGAGACATGGCTACACCTTC

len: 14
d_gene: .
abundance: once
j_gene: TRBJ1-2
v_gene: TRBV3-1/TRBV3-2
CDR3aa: CASSQLEGVGGYTF
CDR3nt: TGTGCCAGCAGCCAACTGGAAGGGGTCGGAGGCTACACCTTC

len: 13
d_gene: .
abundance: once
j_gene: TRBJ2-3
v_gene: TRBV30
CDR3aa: CAWSSAGSDTQYF
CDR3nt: TGTGCCTGGAGTTCAGCAGGGTCAGATACGCAGTATTTT

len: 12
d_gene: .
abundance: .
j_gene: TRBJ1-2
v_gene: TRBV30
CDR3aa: CAWSVIRGGYTF
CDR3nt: TGTGCCTGGAGCGTTATTCGGGGTGGCTACACCTTC

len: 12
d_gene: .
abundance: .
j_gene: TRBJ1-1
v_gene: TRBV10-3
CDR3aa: CAIKGGNTEAFF
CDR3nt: TGTGCCATCAAAGGGGGTAACACTGAAGCTTTCTTT

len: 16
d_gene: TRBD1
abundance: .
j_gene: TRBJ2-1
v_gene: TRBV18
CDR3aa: CASSPLGTGFGNEQFF
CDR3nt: TGTGCCAGCTCACCACTTGGGACAGGGTTCGGCAATGAGCAGTTCTTC

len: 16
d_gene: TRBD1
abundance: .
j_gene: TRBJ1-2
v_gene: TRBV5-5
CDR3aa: CASSLQLGQGLYGYTF
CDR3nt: TGTGCCAGCAGCTTGCAGTTGGGACAGGGGCTATATGGCTACACCTTC

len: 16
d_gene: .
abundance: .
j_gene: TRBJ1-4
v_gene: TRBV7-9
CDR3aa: CASSPQVSRVGEKLFF
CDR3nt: TGTGCCAGCAGCCCCCAAGTGTCCAGGGTCGGCGAAAAACTGTTTTTT

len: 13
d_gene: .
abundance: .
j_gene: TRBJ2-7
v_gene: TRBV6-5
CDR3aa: CASSYRGTAEQYF
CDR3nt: TGTGCCAGCAGTTACCGGGGGACGGCAGAGCAGTACTTC

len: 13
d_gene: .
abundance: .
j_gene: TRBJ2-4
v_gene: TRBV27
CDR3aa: CASSLQFGDIQYF
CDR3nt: TGTGCCAGCAGTTTGCAGTTCGGGGACATTCAGTACTTC

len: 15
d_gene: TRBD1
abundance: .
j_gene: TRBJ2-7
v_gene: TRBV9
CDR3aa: CASSLRTGGNYEQYF
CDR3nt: TGTGCCAGCAGCTTACGGACAGGGGGCAACTACGAGCAGTACTTC

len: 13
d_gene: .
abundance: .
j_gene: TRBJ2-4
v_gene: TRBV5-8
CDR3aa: CASSFQGGNIQYF
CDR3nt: TGTGCCAGCAGCTTCCAGGGTGGAAACATTCAGTACTTC

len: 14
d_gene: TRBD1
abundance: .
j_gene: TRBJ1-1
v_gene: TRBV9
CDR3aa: CASSEQGAITEAFF
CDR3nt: TGTGCCAGCAGCGAACAGGGGGCGATCACTGAAGCTTTCTTT

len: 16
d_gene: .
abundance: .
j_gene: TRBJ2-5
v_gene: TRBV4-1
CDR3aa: CASSLRRRGRKETQYF
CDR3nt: TGCGCCAGCAGCCTCCGCCGGAGGGGGCGCAAAGAGACCCAGTACTTC

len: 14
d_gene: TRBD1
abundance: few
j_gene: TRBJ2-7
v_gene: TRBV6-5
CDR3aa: CASNPGTGAYEQYF
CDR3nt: TGTGCCAGCAACCCCGGGACAGGGGCTTACGAGCAGTACTTC

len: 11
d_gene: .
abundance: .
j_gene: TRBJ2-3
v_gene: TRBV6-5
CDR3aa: CASSRMDTQYF
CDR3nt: TGTGCCAGCAGCCGTATGGATACGCAGTATTTT

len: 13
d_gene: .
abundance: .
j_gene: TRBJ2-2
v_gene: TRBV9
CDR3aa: CASSVEGSGELFF
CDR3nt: TGTGCCAGCAGCGTAGAGGGGTCCGGGGAGCTGTTTTTT